This T cell receptor (beta chain) was identified in a study of OX40 agonist ivuxolimab in advanced cancers. Whole-study context: A male proportion of over 70% was recorded, with mean age about 62 years and range about 20 to 85.

Generated by immunoSEQ multiplex PCR, the TCRdb table keeps only in-frame clones and is missing some. The table has approximately 90,000 clones, approximately 89% seen once. The junction had 9 bases not matched to a gene; V was cut back by 2 bases and J by 6 bases. The CDR3 spans 16 residues. The germline V gene encodes CDR1 SGHTA and CDR2 FQGNSA. The sample was CD4+ or CD8+ T cells sorted from blood, taken in a trial of the OX40 agonist ivuxolimab. The chain joins TRBV7-2 to TRBJ2-1, with 8 nucleotides matching TRBD2. The source of this sequence is an adult with an advanced solid tumor such as melanoma, head and neck, liver or kidney cancer. The DNA of the CDR3 is TGTGCCAGCAGCTTAAGAGTAACGGGAGGGCTCAATGAGCAGTTCTTC. Its protein is CASSLRVTGGLNEQFF.